This passage covers 15 T cell receptor beta chains from one sample sequenced in a study of T cell changes during pregnancy in multiple sclerosis. Profiling relied on immunoSEQ multiplex PCR, and the TCRdb table lists in-frame clones only, not all of them. The sample consists of fewer than 60,000 clones, approximately 90% of them appearing once. Sequences were derived from CD4+ T cells from peripheral blood mononuclear cells, sampled after pregnancy. The receptors derive from a female donor with multiple sclerosis, enrolled in a pregnancy study.

The chain uses TRBV11-2 and TRBJ2-3; D gene uncertain. Per the germline V gene, CDR1 is SGHAT and CDR2 is FQNNGV. Trimming took off 4 bases at V and 6 bases at J, with 14 bases between the two ends. The CDR3 is 14 residues long. The CDR3 is CASSSPPGIDTQYF. CDR3 coding DNA: TGTGCCAGCAGCTCTCCCCCGGGTATCGATACGCAGTATTTT.

V is TRBV18 and J is TRBJ1-2; D may be TRBD1 (5 bases). From germline, CDR1 is KGHSH and CDR2 LQKENI. The CDR3 runs 12 residues. With 8 bases removed from V and 1 base from J, the gap between germline ends came to 8 bases. CDR3 residues: CASPDSNYGYTF. In nucleotides, the CDR3 is TGTGCCAGCCCAGACAGTAACTATGGCTACACCTTC.

The gene calls are TRBV19 and TRBJ2-5; 8 nucleotides align to TRBD2. V was pared by 7 bases and J by 5 bases, with 6 bases of the junction left unmatched. Germline V gives CDR1 LNHDA, CDR2 SQIVND (reference sequence). The CDR3 sequence is 13 residues long. The DNA for the CDR3 is TGTGCCAGTAATACGGGAGGGGGGGAGACCCAGTACTTC. Its protein is CASNTGGGETQYF.

This chain links TRBV21-1 with TRBJ1-3. TRBV21-1 represents a pseudogene. This CDR3 is 13 amino acids long. The CDR3 loop is CASSKVRGNTIYF. For the CDR3, the DNA is TGTGCCAGCAGCAAAGTGCGGGGAAACACCATATATTTT.

This chain joins TRBV21-1 and TRBJ2-7; the D call TRBD2 from the table was never checked on the DNA. TRBV21-1 is annotated as a pseudogene. This CDR3 spans 16 amino acids. CDR3 sequence: CASSKERRVEDYEQYF. The CDR3 bases are TGTGCCAGCAGCAAAGAGAGGCGAGTTGAGGACTACGAGCAGTACTTC.

This clone was seen just once. V is TRBV6-6 and J is TRBJ2-7; 11 bases are shared with TRBD1. Germline V gene data show CDR1 as MNHNY and CDR2 as SVGAGI (reference sequence). This CDR3 contains 14 residues. Losses at the gene ends were 6 bases for V and 6 bases for J; bases not matched to a gene: 7. The CDR3, as DNA: TGTGCCAGCAGGCTCGGGACAGGGGGTCGCGAGCAGTACTTC. It specifies CASRLGTGGREQYF.

The chain has TRBV4-1 and TRBJ1-1; D possibly corresponds to TRBD1 (5 bases). CDR1 and CDR2 (germline): MGHRA, YSYEKL. V shed 4 bases and J shed 6 bases, with 12 bases lying between them. This CDR3 comprises 13 residues. DNA of the CDR3: TGCGCCAGCAGCCCGTCTGACAGATCTGAAGCTTTCTTT. The encoded protein is CASSPSDRSEAFF.

The V and J genes are TRBV30 and TRBJ2-1, with 8 bases lining up with TRBD2. The germline gives CDR1 GTSNPN, CDR2 SVGIG (reference sequence). The CDR3 is 15 amino acids. The V segment lost 3 bases and the J segment 14 bases; nucleotides outside the gene matches: 18. CDR3 nucleotide sequence: TGTGCCTGGAGCCCAGTGGGGAGAGCGGGAGCGCAAAAGTTCTTC. Protein product: CAWSPVGRAGAQKFF.

The chain uses TRBV2 and TRBJ1-2, with 9 bases lining up with TRBD1. Germline CDR1 is SNHLY and CDR2 is FYNNEI. The CDR3 totals 15 residues. The V gene end was trimmed by 6 bases and the J gene end by 5 bases; junction bases not matched to a gene: 10. CDR3 sequence reads: CASSPRTGTGYGYTF. The DNA for the CDR3 is TGTGCCAGCAGCCCTCGAACCGGGACAGGGTATGGCTACACCTTC. Looking up the rest from reference TRBV2 and TRBJ1-2 gives the full variable domain: EPEVTQTPSHQVTQMGQEVILRCVPISNHLYFYWYRQILGQKVEFLVSFYNNEISEKSEIFDDQFSVERPDGSNFTLKIRSTKLEDSAMYFCASSPRTGTGYGYTFGSGTRLTVV.

The gene calls are TRBV12-5 and TRBJ1-2; 9 bases match TRBD1. The V segment lost 0 bases and the J segment 0 bases; nucleotides outside the gene matches: 17. Germline V CDR1 and CDR2: LGHNT, FRNRAP. The CDR3 is 21 residues long. As DNA, the CDR3 is TGTGCTAGTGGTTTGGTCCCCCCCACAGGGGGCCTTGTACGAGCTAACTATGGCTACACCTTC. It specifies CASGLVPPTGGLVRANYGYTF.

This chain uses TRBV6-5 with TRBJ1-2, with a possible D match to TRBD1 (6 bases). Germline CDR1 is MNHEY and CDR2 is SVGAGI. V was clipped by 4 bases and J by 2 bases, with 8 bases between them. The CDR3 sequence is 13 residues long. CDR3 loop: CASSSGQNYGYTF. DNA for the CDR3: TGTGCCAGCAGTTCTGGACAGAACTATGGCTACACCTTC.

The gene calls are TRBV27 and TRBJ2-7; TRBD2 agrees at 8 bases. The trim removed 6 bases at V and 6 bases at J, leaving 16 bases unmatched. Per germline, CDR1 MNHEY and CDR2 SMNVEV (reference sequence). CDR3 length equals 16 residues. The CDR3 sequence is CASSPQVPGGPSEQYF. The CDR3 DNA reads TGTGCCAGCAGCCCCCAGGTGCCGGGAGGGCCGAGCGAGCAGTACTTC.

V usage is TRBV7-9 and J usage is TRBJ2-1; no definite D call. Trimming shortened V by 2 bases and J by 9 bases, and 5 bases separated the two germline ends. The CDR3 runs 11 residues. Per germline, CDR1 SEHNR and CDR2 FQNEAQ (reference sequence). CDR3 in DNA: TGTGCCAGCAGCTTATCGGGTGAGCAGTTCTTC. The encoded protein is CASSLSGEQFF.

V and J are TRBV7-9 and TRBJ2-7; TRBD1 might be the D (5 bases). The V end was cut by 2 bases, the J end by 5 bases, with 13 bases between. The CDR3 extends over 14 amino acids. In germline, CDR1 is SEHNR, CDR2 FQNEAQ (reference sequence). This CDR3 reads CASSLTAGRNEQYF. The CDR3 nucleotides are TGTGCCAGCAGCTTAACGGCAGGGCGGAACGAGCAGTACTTC.

This chain uses TRBV2 with TRBJ2-1, with 7 bases identical to TRBD1. CDR3 length equals 17 residues. V trimming: 6 bases; J trimming: 0 bases; junction bases outside the gene matches: 11. Per the germline V gene, CDR1 is SNHLY and CDR2 is FYNNEI. In nucleotides, the CDR3 is TGTGCCAGCAGGCTGACGGGGACAGCGAGCTCCTACAATGAGCAGTTCTTC. It specifies CASRLTGTASSYNEQFF.